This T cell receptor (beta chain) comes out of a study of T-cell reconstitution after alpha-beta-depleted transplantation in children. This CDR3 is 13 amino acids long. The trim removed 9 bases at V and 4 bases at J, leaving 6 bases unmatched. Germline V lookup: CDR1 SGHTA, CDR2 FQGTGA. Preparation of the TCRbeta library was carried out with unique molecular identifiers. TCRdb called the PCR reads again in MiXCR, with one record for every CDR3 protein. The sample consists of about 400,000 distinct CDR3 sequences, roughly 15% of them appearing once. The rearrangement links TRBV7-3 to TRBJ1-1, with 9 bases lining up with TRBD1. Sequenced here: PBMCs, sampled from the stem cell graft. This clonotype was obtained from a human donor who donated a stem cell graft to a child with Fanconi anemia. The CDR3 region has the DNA TGTGCCAGTGGACAGGGGAGCGGCACTGAAGCTTTCTTT. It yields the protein CASGQGSGTEAFF. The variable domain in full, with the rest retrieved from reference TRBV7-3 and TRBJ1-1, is GAGVSQTPSNKVTEKGKYVELRCDPISGHTALYWYRQSLGQGPEFLIYFQGTGAADDSGLPNDRFFAVRPEGSVSTLKIQRTERGDSAVYLCASGQGSGTEAFFGQGTRLTVV.